This T cell receptor beta chain came from a study of CD8+CD57+ T cells in acquired aplastic anemia. About the study: Average DNA yield from sorted CD4+ and CD8+ cells was about 2.9 ug. Findings and caveats of the study: Between patients and controls, CD8+ Simpson's diversity did not vary significantly. Patients shared just under 30 CD8+ CDR3 sequences with controls.

Genomic DNA constituted the template upon which TCR beta VDJ and CDR3 profiling was performed. TCRdb used MiXCR to reprocess the reads, holding one entry per CDR3 protein. The sample carries around 250,000 distinct CDR3 sequences, 45% to 65% recorded once. About this clonotype itself: The target antigen is unknown.

Deletions cut 2 bases from V and 9 bases from J, with 11 bases between. The V gene's germline CDR1 is SEHNR and CDR2 FQNEAQ (reference sequence). The CDR3 covers 13 residues. This TCR derives from a human donor with severe aplastic anemia or a healthy control (not recorded which). The J gene is TRBJ2-1, the V gene TRBV7-9, with D unclear. Input material: sorted CD4+, CD8+, or CD8+CD57+ T cells (not recorded which) from PBMCs. The CDR3 coding sequence is TGTGCCAGCAGCTTACTTAAGGTCGGTGAGCAGTTCTTC. This gives the protein CASSLLKVGEQFF.